Each of the 21 T cell receptor beta chains below was sequenced from the same sample in a study of STAT5B mutations in CD4+ large granular lymphocyte leukemia. Generated by immunoSEQ multiplex PCR, the TCRdb table keeps only in-frame clones and is missing some. The data contain 37,000 or so clones, about four fifths of them singletons. The sample comprised CD4+ T cells from blood buffy coats. Receptor source: a human donor in good health.

This clone was seen once. The chain uses TRBV7-9 and TRBJ2-2; D might be TRBD1 (6 bases). V lost 1 base and J 0 bases, leaving 12 bases between the germline ends. CDR3 size: 17 residues. CDR1 and CDR2 (germline): SEHNR, FQNEAQ (reference sequence). The CDR3 reads CASSLVGQIANTGELFF. DNA of the CDR3: TGTGCCAGCAGCTTAGTAGGACAGATAGCGAACACCGGGGAGCTGTTTTTT. Full variable domain (outside the CDR3, taken from reference TRBV7-9 and TRBJ2-2): DTGVSQNPRHKITKRGQNVTFRCDPISEHNRLYWYRQTLGQGPEFLTYFQNEAQLEKSRLLSDRFSAERPKGSFSTLEIQRTEQGDSAMYLCASSLVGQIANTGELFFGEGSRLTVL.

V usage is TRBV9 and J usage is TRBJ2-5, with TRBD2 identical over 9 bases. The junction had 6 bases not matched to a gene; V was cut back by 4 bases and J by 5 bases. The CDR3 is 14 residues long. Per the germline V gene, CDR1 is SGDLS and CDR2 is YYNGEE. The DNA of the CDR3 is TGTGCCAGCAGCAGAGCGGGGGGTAGTGAGACCCAGTACTTC. It is translated as CASSRAGGSETQYF.

The chain employs TRBV4-2 and TRBJ2-7, with 7 bases matching TRBD1. This CDR3 is built from 15 residues. CDR1 LGHNA and CDR2 YNFKEQ come from the germline V gene. Germline trimming cut 1 base from V and 6 bases from J; bases unmatched to any gene: 9. The CDR3 bases are TGTGCCAGCAGCCAAGTACGGGACAGTGGTAGCGAGCAGTACTTC. It codes for CASSQVRDSGSEQYF.

J is TRBJ2-5 and V is TRBV5-4; D not certain. Looked up from germline, CDR1 is SGHNT and CDR2 is YYREEE (reference sequence). The CDR3 contains 11 residues. V was pared by 6 bases and J by 5 bases, with 8 bases between. The CDR3 coding sequence is TGTGCCAGCATTCTGGGGGAGACCCAGTACTTC. Amino acids: CASILGETQYF.

The V gene is TRBV25-1, the J gene TRBJ2-3; possibly TRBD1 for D (7 bases). The CDR3 is made up of 17 amino acids. V was pared by 5 bases and J by 3 bases, with 21 bases between. Germline loops: CDR1 MGHDK, CDR2 SYGVNS. The CDR3 nucleotides are TGTGCCAGCAGTCCTGGTGCGGGGAACAGGGGAACAGATACGCAGTATTTT. Translated: CASSPGAGNRGTDTQYF.

V gene TRBV10-1 combines with J gene TRBJ2-5, with a tentative D call TRBD2 (5 bases). This CDR3 spans 13 amino acids. Looked up from germline, CDR1 is WNHNN and CDR2 is SYGVQD (reference sequence). V lost 5 bases, J lost 2 bases, and 9 bases lay in between. The CDR3 sequence is CASSQADQETQYF. The DNA for the CDR3 is TGCGCCAGCAGTCAAGCGGATCAAGAGACCCAGTACTTC.

The chain uses TRBV2 and TRBJ1-2, with a possible D match to TRBD1 (6 bases). This CDR3 has 13 amino acids. The germline V and J ends were trimmed by 8 bases and 0 bases, with 10 bases remaining between them. Germline CDR1 and CDR2: SNHLY and FYNNEI. The DNA for the CDR3 is TGTGCCAGCGCCCAGGGGCCTAACTATGGCTACACCTTC. Translated: CASAQGPNYGYTF.

This chain links TRBV28 with TRBJ1-5; maybe TRBD1 (6 bases). The CDR3 spans 15 residues. V shed 3 bases and J shed 3 bases, with 12 bases lying between them. The germline gives CDR1 MDHEN, CDR2 SYDVKM. CDR3 DNA: TGTGCCAGCAGTTTCCAGGGGAAACTCAATCAGCCCCAGCATTTT. Translating gives CASSFQGKLNQPQHF.

The chain employs TRBV5-1 and TRBJ2-1; 7 bases align to TRBD2. V lost 3 bases to trimming and J lost 6 bases; unmatched junction nucleotides: 6. CDR1 SGHRS and CDR2 YFSETQ come from the germline V gene. The CDR3 is 14 amino acids. CDR3 sequence: CASSSRTSRNEQFF. The DNA of the CDR3 is TGCGCCAGCAGCTCTCGGACTAGTCGCAATGAGCAGTTCTTC.

This chain connects TRBV9 to TRBJ2-7, with 8 bases fitting TRBD2. The germline gives CDR1 SGDLS, CDR2 YYNGEE. J gave up 6 bases and V 3 bases, and 11 bases lay outside the gene matches. The length of the CDR3 is 15 residues. The CDR3 sequence: CASSATGGLPSEQYF. CDR3 sequence (DNA): TGTGCCAGCAGCGCTACGGGGGGGCTCCCCAGCGAGCAGTACTTC.

The rearrangement joins TRBV6-5 to TRBJ2-7; the D is unclear. CDR1 is MNHEY and CDR2 is SVGAGI in the germline V gene. The V and J ends lost 6 bases and 0 bases respectively, with 12 bases between them. The CDR3 extends over 14 amino acids. CDR3 protein: CASRDARSSYEQYF. The DNA for the CDR3 is TGTGCCAGCAGGGACGCAAGGAGCTCCTACGAGCAGTACTTC.

The J gene is TRBJ2-7, the V gene TRBV7-9; TRBD1 matches at 9 bases. This CDR3 is 15 amino acids long. CDR1 and CDR2 from the germline V gene are SEHNR and FQNEAQ (reference sequence). Unmatched junction bases numbered 8, after V lost 2 bases and J lost 6 bases. CDR3 in DNA: TGTGCCAGCAGCTTATACGGGACAGGGAGTACCGAGCAGTACTTC. Residues: CASSLYGTGSTEQYF.

Only one count was recorded for this clone. This chain uses TRBV20-1 with TRBJ2-5, with unresolved D. The germline gives CDR1 DFQATT, CDR2 SNEGSKA (reference sequence). The CDR3 runs to 11 residues. Trimming removed 3 bases from V and 2 bases from J, with 4 bases in between. The CDR3 sequence is CSASSQETQYF. In DNA form, the CDR3 reads TGCAGTGCTAGCTCTCAAGAGACCCAGTACTTC.

This clone was detected a few times. CDR3 amino acids: CASSSRGSTGNTIYF. CDR3 sequence (DNA): TGTGCCAGCAGCTCCCGGGGGTCTACTGGAAACACCATATATTTT. The V gene is TRBV9, the J gene TRBJ1-3, with D perhaps TRBD1 (5 bases). The CDR3 contains 15 residues. Trimming pared 4 bases from V and 2 bases from J, leaving 13 bases between. CDR1 is SGDLS and CDR2 is YYNGEE in the germline V gene.

The V call is TRBV13, the J call TRBJ2-3; the D is unclear. V lost 4 bases and J 0 bases, leaving 17 bases between the germline ends. CDR1 is PRHDT and CDR2 is FYEKMQ in the germline V gene (reference sequence). The CDR3 is 17 amino acids. CDR3 DNA sequence: TGTGCCAGCAGCTATGGCGGTTGGCTCTCTAGCACAGATACGCAGTATTTT. It yields the protein CASSYGGWLSSTDTQYF.

The chain links TRBV11-2 to TRBJ2-3; D may be TRBD1 or TRBD2 (6 bases each). The CDR3 covers 16 residues. Germline CDR1 SGHAT, CDR2 FQNNGV. V lost 5 bases to trimming and J lost 0 bases, with 15 bases between them. CDR3 in DNA: TGTGCCAGCAGCACCTGGGGGGCAGCTAGCACAGATACGCAGTATTTT. Translating it yields CASSTWGAASTDTQYF.

The CDR3 here is CASSVSPSRQGDNSPLHF. The CDR3 region has the DNA TGTGCCAGCAGCGTATCTCCCTCTCGGCAGGGAGATAATTCACCCCTCCACTTT. The chain employs TRBV9 and TRBJ1-6, with a weak D call TRBD1 (5 bases). V was shortened by 1 base and J by 5 bases, with 19 bases between the two germline ends. This CDR3 region has 18 residues. Germline assignment: CDR1 SGDLS and CDR2 YYNGEE.

This rearrangement joins TRBV7-3 to TRBJ2-3; D unresolved. Germline V gene lookup returns CDR1 SGHTA and CDR2 FQGTGA. With 1 base removed from V and 2 bases from J, the gap between germline ends came to 4 bases. This CDR3 comprises 13 residues. CDR3 protein: CASSLRLTDTQYF. The CDR3 DNA is TGTGCCAGCAGCTTAAGGCTCACAGATACGCAGTATTTT.

The chain couples TRBV6-1 to TRBJ1-1; D might be TRBD1 (5 bases). Germline V lookup: CDR1 MNHNS, CDR2 SASEGT. This CDR3 has 16 amino acids. Trimming shortened V by 2 bases and J by 5 bases, and 18 bases separated the two germline ends. The CDR3 loop is CASSEIGEGAGTEAFF. In nucleotides, the CDR3 is TGTGCCAGCAGTGAAATTGGGGAAGGGGCTGGAACTGAAGCTTTCTTT.

There are a few counts of this clone. The chain is built from TRBV7-3 and TRBJ2-7; 8 bases are shared with TRBD1. Germline-derived CDR1 and CDR2 are SGHTA and FQGTGA. The CDR3 totals 13 residues. Trimming took 4 bases from V and 6 from J; bases not matched to a gene: 5. CDR3 sequence reads: CASSSTTGVEQYF. In nucleotides, the CDR3 is TGTGCCAGCAGCTCCACGACAGGGGTCGAGCAGTACTTC.

The chain employs TRBV18 and TRBJ2-2; TRBD2 might be the D (5 bases). Germline CDR1 KGHSH, CDR2 LQKENI. The CDR3 is made up of 15 amino acids. Trimming shortened V by 1 base and J by 5 bases, and 11 bases separated the two germline ends. CDR3 loop: CASSPRQPGTGELFF. DNA for the CDR3: TGTGCCAGCTCACCACGGCAGCCGGGAACCGGGGAGCTGTTTTTT. The variable domain in full, completed from reference TRBV18 and TRBJ2-2, reads NAGVMQNPRHLVRRRGQEARLRCSPMKGHSHVYWYRQLPEEGLKFMVYLQKENIIDESGMPKERFSAEFPKEGPSILRIQQVVRGDSAAYFCASSPRQPGTGELFFGEGSRLTVL.